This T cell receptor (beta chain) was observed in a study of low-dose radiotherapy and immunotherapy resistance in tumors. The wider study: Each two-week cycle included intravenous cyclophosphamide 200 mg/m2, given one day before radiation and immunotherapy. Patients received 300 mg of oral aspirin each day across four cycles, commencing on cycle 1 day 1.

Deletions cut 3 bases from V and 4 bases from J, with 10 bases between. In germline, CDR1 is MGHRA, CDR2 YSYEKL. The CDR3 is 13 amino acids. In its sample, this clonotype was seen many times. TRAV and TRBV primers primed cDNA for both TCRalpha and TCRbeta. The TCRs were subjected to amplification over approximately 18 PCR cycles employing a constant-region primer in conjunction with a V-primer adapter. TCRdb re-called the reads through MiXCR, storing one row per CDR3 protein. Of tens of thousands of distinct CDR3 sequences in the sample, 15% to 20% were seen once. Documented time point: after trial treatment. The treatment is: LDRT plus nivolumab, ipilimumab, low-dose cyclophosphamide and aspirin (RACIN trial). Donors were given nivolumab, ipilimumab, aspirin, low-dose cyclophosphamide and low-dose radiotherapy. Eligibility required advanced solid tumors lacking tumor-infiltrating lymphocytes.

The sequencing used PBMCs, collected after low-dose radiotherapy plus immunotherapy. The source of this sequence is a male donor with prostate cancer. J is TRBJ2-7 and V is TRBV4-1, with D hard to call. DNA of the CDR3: TGCGCCAGCAGCCACCAACAGACTTACGAGCAGTACTTC. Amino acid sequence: CASSHQQTYEQYF.